This is a list of T cell receptor beta chains from one sample in a study of T-cell reconstitution after alpha-beta-depleted transplantation in children. TCRdb used MiXCR to reprocess the PCR reads, holding one entry per CDR3 protein. The sample consists of hundreds of thousands of distinct CDR3 sequences, 16% of them appearing once. Sequenced here: PBMCs, mostly from graft donor cells, sampled 360 days after TCRalphabeta/CD19-depleted stem cell transplant. These receptors were obtained from a boy under two years old who had a stem cell transplant for Wiskott-Aldrich syndrome, so the T cells may come from the graft donor. Both conserved end residues are part of each CDR3. Each record gives: V gene, J gene, clone size, D gene, CDR3 DNA, CDR3 protein. The D gene is left open where the match is weak. Some rows mark clone size as missing; the rest say once, few, many or name a class of expanded clone.

v_gene: TRBV7-9
j_gene: TRBJ1-6
abundance: many
d_gene: .
CDR3nt: TGTGCCAGCAGCTTAGTAGGGGACTATAATTCACCCCTCCACTTT
CDR3aa: CASSLVGDYNSPLHF

v_gene: TRBV29-1
j_gene: TRBJ2-7
abundance: few
d_gene: .
CDR3nt: TGCAGCGTTGAACACCGGCGAGGGGGGTCCTACGAGCAGTACTTC
CDR3aa: CSVEHRRGGSYEQYF

v_gene: TRBV6-2/TRBV6-3
j_gene: TRBJ2-1
abundance: .
d_gene: .
CDR3nt: TGTGCCAGCGAGGGAAATGAGCAGTTCTTC
CDR3aa: CASEGNEQFF

v_gene: TRBV24-1
j_gene: TRBJ2-7
abundance: few
d_gene: .
CDR3nt: TGTGCCACCAGTGATTTAAGGGGGGTCGAGCAGTACTTC
CDR3aa: CATSDLRGVEQYF

v_gene: TRBV12-3/TRBV12-4
j_gene: TRBJ2-1
abundance: .
d_gene: TRBD2
CDR3nt: TGTGCCAACGCCTTGGGACTAGAATCCTACAATGAGCAGTTCTTC
CDR3aa: CANALGLESYNEQFF

v_gene: TRBV12-3/TRBV12-4
j_gene: TRBJ2-7
abundance: .
d_gene: .
CDR3nt: TGTGCCAGCAGTTTAATGGTGGGGGCGGGAGCCTACGAGCAGTACTTC
CDR3aa: CASSLMVGAGAYEQYF

v_gene: TRBV3-1
j_gene: TRBJ2-1
abundance: .
d_gene: .
CDR3nt: TGTGCCAGCAGCTACCTGGGGACCAACAATGAGCAGTTCTTC
CDR3aa: CASSYLGTNNEQFF

v_gene: TRBV6-2/TRBV6-3
j_gene: TRBJ2-1
abundance: few
d_gene: TRBD2
CDR3nt: TGTGCCAGCAGTTACCCAATAGCGGGACCTGGGGAGCAGTTCTTC
CDR3aa: CASSYPIAGPGEQFF

v_gene: TRBV5-1
j_gene: TRBJ2-7
abundance: once
d_gene: TRBD2
CDR3nt: TGCGCCAGCAGCTTGAGGGCTAGCGGGGACCCCTTCGAGCAGTACTTC
CDR3aa: CASSLRASGDPFEQYF

v_gene: TRBV10-3
j_gene: TRBJ2-7
abundance: few
d_gene: .
CDR3nt: TGTGCCATCAGTCCCACAGGGAACGAGCAGTACTTC
CDR3aa: CAISPTGNEQYF

v_gene: TRBV11-2
j_gene: TRBJ2-7
abundance: few
d_gene: .
CDR3nt: TGTGCCAGCAGCTCCGGGGATTACTACGAGCAGTACTTC
CDR3aa: CASSSGDYYEQYF

v_gene: TRBV7-7
j_gene: TRBJ2-5
abundance: .
d_gene: .
CDR3nt: TGTGCCAGCAGCTTAGGTTCGAGCGCGAGCCTCCTTCAAGAGACCCAGTACTTC
CDR3aa: CASSLGSSASLLQETQYF

v_gene: TRBV10-2
j_gene: TRBJ2-1
abundance: .
d_gene: TRBD2
CDR3nt: TGCGCCAGCAGTGAATGGACTAGCGGGAGAAATGAGCAGTTCTTC
CDR3aa: CASSEWTSGRNEQFF

v_gene: TRBV11-2
j_gene: TRBJ2-7
abundance: many
d_gene: .
CDR3nt: TGTGCCAGCAGCTTAGGGCTAGGGCCCTCCTACGAGCAGTACTTC
CDR3aa: CASSLGLGPSYEQYF

v_gene: TRBV27
j_gene: TRBJ2-5
abundance: few
d_gene: .
CDR3nt: TGTGCCAGCAGTTTAATGGGGCACGGGGAGACCCAGTACTTC
CDR3aa: CASSLMGHGETQYF

v_gene: TRBV24-1
j_gene: TRBJ2-1
abundance: .
d_gene: TRBD2
CDR3nt: TGTGCCACCAGTGACCCCGGGCTAGCGGGAAGGACGAATGAGCAGTTCTTC
CDR3aa: CATSDPGLAGRTNEQFF

v_gene: TRBV29-1
j_gene: TRBJ1-2
abundance: .
d_gene: TRBD1
CDR3nt: TGCAGCGTTGATCGACAGGGGAACTATGGCTACACCTTC
CDR3aa: CSVDRQGNYGYTF

v_gene: TRBV5-1
j_gene: TRBJ1-2
abundance: .
d_gene: .
CDR3nt: TGCGCCAGCAAAATAACAGGGAACGACTATGGCTACACCTTC
CDR3aa: CASKITGNDYGYTF

v_gene: TRBV7-9
j_gene: TRBJ2-7
abundance: .
d_gene: TRBD2
CDR3nt: TGTGCCAGCAGCGCGGGACTAGCGGGATCCGAGCAGTACTTC
CDR3aa: CASSAGLAGSEQYF

v_gene: TRBV15
j_gene: TRBJ2-3
abundance: few
d_gene: TRBD2
CDR3nt: TGTGCCACCAGCAGATCGTGGACTAGCGGGCTTAGCACAGATACGCAGTATTTT
CDR3aa: CATSRSWTSGLSTDTQYF

v_gene: TRBV5-1
j_gene: TRBJ2-1
abundance: many
d_gene: TRBD2
CDR3nt: TGCGCCAGCAGCTTGTGGGCTAGCGGGGGCTCCTACAATGAGCAGTTCTTC
CDR3aa: CASSLWASGGSYNEQFF

v_gene: TRBV30
j_gene: TRBJ2-5
abundance: .
d_gene: .
CDR3nt: TGTGCCTGGGCGAGGAGAGAAGAGACCCAGTACTTC
CDR3aa: CAWARREETQYF

v_gene: TRBV20-1
j_gene: TRBJ1-2
abundance: few
d_gene: .
CDR3nt: TGCAGTGCTGGCCCAAGGGGCGGGGCTAACTATGGCTACACCTTC
CDR3aa: CSAGPRGGANYGYTF

v_gene: TRBV28
j_gene: TRBJ2-4
abundance: .
d_gene: TRBD2
CDR3nt: TGTGCCAGCAGTCCGGGGGGGGCTAGGACCAAAAACATTCAGTACTTC
CDR3aa: CASSPGGARTKNIQYF